This TCR beta chain originates from a study of T cells in Graves' hyperthyroidism and ophthalmopathy. In the case of this clonotype: This may be a read error, as it is one base from a much larger clone.

The CDR3 regions of TCR beta were amplified from RNA transcripts. A set of HTBI primers served as the primers for a first-round RT-PCR of the TCR CDR3. Each CDR3 protein gets one entry after TCRdb re-called the multiplex PCR reads with MiXCR. The data contain around 620,000 distinct CDR3 sequences, about 16% of them singletons. There are 16 residues in the CDR3. Germline assignment: CDR1 MDHEN and CDR2 SYDVKM. Stable hyperthyroidism: no ophthalmopathy progression over 18 months of follow-up. Investigators excluded patients with uncontrolled infection, other autoimmune disease, pregnancy or lactation. Sequencing was performed on blood. V gene TRBV28 combines with J gene TRBJ2-4; possible D gene TRBD2, 6 bases. The source of this sequence is a woman aged 25 to 39 with Graves' hyperthyroidism. CDR3: CASSVPTRGAKNIQHF. The CDR3 coding sequence is TGTGCCAGCAGTGTACCGACTAGAGGGGCCAAAAACATTCAGCACTTC.